A single sample is the source of the 29 T cell receptor beta chains below, sequenced in a study of T cells after yellow fever vaccination. MiXCR was run by TCRdb on the 5' RACE reads, yielding one entry per CDR3 protein. The repertoire has some 500,000 distinct CDR3 sequences, approximately 15% of them found once; the top ten carry about 14%. The sequenced sample was PBMCs, obtained on the day of the yellow fever booster vaccination. The source of these receptors is a man between 25 and 39 years old who received the YFV17D yellow fever vaccine.

The V and J genes are TRBV21-1 and TRBJ2-3; TRBD2 is the table's D call, not checked against the DNA. TRBV21-1 is marked as a pseudogene. This CDR3 region has 16 residues. This chain's CDR3 is CASSTQSAGGTDTQYF. CDR3 in DNA: TGTGCCAGCAGCACTCAATCAGCGGGAGGGACAGATACGCAGTATTTT.

This clonotype has a handful of counts. The chain is built from TRBV4-2 and TRBJ2-6, with D hard to call. The CDR3 is made up of 14 amino acids. V shed 4 bases and J shed 1 base, with 5 bases lying between them. Germline lookup yields CDR1 LGHNA and CDR2 YNFKEQ. CDR3 sequence reads: CASSRASGANVLTF. CDR3 in DNA: TGTGCCAGCAGCCGGGCGTCTGGGGCCAACGTCCTGACTTTC.

This clonotype was seen only a few times. This chain connects TRBV5-1 to TRBJ2-1, with 10 bases matching TRBD2. Germline CDR1 SGHRS, CDR2 YFSETQ. V was clipped by 1 base and J by 7 bases; unmatched bases: 11. CDR3 size: 17 residues. CDR3 nucleotides: TGCGCCAGCAGCTTGATCCCCGGGCTAGCGGGAGTGAATGAGCAGTTCTTC. Protein: CASSLIPGLAGVNEQFF.

The chain has TRBV20-1 and TRBJ2-1; 7 bases agree with TRBD2. The length of the CDR3 is 14 residues. V gave up 4 bases and J gave up 9 bases; unmatched junction bases: 12. The germline gives CDR1 DFQATT, CDR2 SNEGSKA (reference sequence). This CDR3 is CSANRAGSLGEQFF. As DNA, the CDR3 is TGCAGTGCTAATCGAGCGGGATCCCTTGGTGAGCAGTTCTTC.

CDR3 coding DNA: TGCGCCAGCAGTTGGGGACAGAGAGACGAGCAGTACTTC. Translated, it gives CASSWGQRDEQYF. The chain combines TRBV5-1 with TRBJ2-7; the match to TRBD1 covers 7 bases. Unmatched junction bases numbered 7, after V lost 5 bases and J lost 5 bases. Germline V CDR1 and CDR2: SGHRS, YFSETQ. This CDR3 spans 13 amino acids.

At least ten counts were recorded for this clonotype. The chain employs TRBV5-1 and TRBJ2-7; possible D gene TRBD1, 5 bases. CDR1 and CDR2 from the germline V gene are SGHRS and YFSETQ. This CDR3 contains 12 residues. Trimming took off 4 bases at V and 4 bases at J, with 9 bases between the two ends. DNA for the CDR3: TGCGCCAGCAGCGTGACAGAATACGAGCAGTACTTC. The encoded protein is CASSVTEYEQYF.

This chain links TRBV6-2 or TRBV6-3 with TRBJ2-1, with D possibly being TRBD2 (6 bases). V was trimmed by 7 bases and J by 3 bases, leaving 19 bases between them. The CDR3 runs to 16 residues. Germline values: CDR1 MNHEY, CDR2 SVGEGT. CDR3 DNA sequence: TGTGCCAGCACACCCGGTCGGGGGAGAAGCTACAATGAGCAGTTCTTC. Its protein product is CASTPGRGRSYNEQFF.

J is TRBJ1-1 and V is TRBV13; no reliable D call. V was clipped by 2 bases and J by 8 bases, with 9 bases between them. In germline, CDR1 is PRHDT, CDR2 FYEKMQ (reference sequence). The CDR3 covers 12 residues. CDR3 DNA: TGTGCCAGCAGCTTACCGGACGGGGAAGCTTTCTTT. It encodes CASSLPDGEAFF.

There are a few counts of this clonotype. V usage is TRBV6-1 and J usage is TRBJ2-3; 12 bases are shared with TRBD2. The CDR3 covers 16 residues. Germline-derived CDR1 and CDR2 are MNHNS and SASEGT. Unmatched junction bases numbered 8, after V lost 6 bases and J lost 4 bases. The DNA of the CDR3 is TGTGCCAGCAGAAAGACTAGCGGGAGTACGTCAGATACGCAGTATTTT. It translates to CASRKTSGSTSDTQYF.

The CDR3 DNA reads as TGCGCCAGCACCCTAGCGACGAACACCGGGGAGCTGTTTTTT. The encoded protein is CASTLATNTGELFF. This chain links TRBV5-1 with TRBJ2-2; the D gene is possibly TRBD2 (6 bases). This CDR3 contains 14 residues. The V and J ends lost 6 bases and 0 bases respectively, with 9 bases between them. CDR1 and CDR2 (germline): SGHRS, YFSETQ.

The chain recombines TRBV7-2 with TRBJ2-2, with D unclear. The germline V and J ends were trimmed by 5 bases and 9 bases, with 7 bases remaining between them. The CDR3 loop spans 11 amino acids. CDR1 and CDR2 (germline): SGHTA, FQGNSA. The CDR3 DNA reads TGTGCCAGCAGCGATAACAGGGAGCTGTTTTTT. Its protein is CASSDNRELFF.

This chain links TRBV10-3 with TRBJ1-2, with D unresolved. The germline V gene has CDR1 ENHRY and CDR2 SYGVKD. V lost 5 bases and J lost 2, with 9 bases in between. CDR3 length equals 13 residues. CDR3 loop: CAISPVGNYGYTF. The CDR3 nucleotides read TGTGCCATCAGTCCCGTGGGGAACTATGGCTACACCTTC.

The J gene is TRBJ2-7, the V gene TRBV27; TRBD2 is a possible D gene (6 bases). Germline-derived CDR1 and CDR2 are MNHEY and SMNVEV (reference sequence). V was pared by 3 bases and J by 6 bases, with 9 bases between. The CDR3 sequence is 12 residues long. This chain's CDR3 is CASSFQGGEQYF. Written as DNA, the CDR3 is TGTGCCAGCAGTTTTCAGGGAGGCGAGCAGTACTTC.

This clonotype was seen at least ten times. The chain carries TRBV14 and TRBJ2-7; 8 bases line up with TRBD1. V lost 4 bases, J lost 5 bases, and 10 bases stayed unmatched. Germline assignment: CDR1 SGHDN and CDR2 FVKESK. CDR3 length: 15 residues. Written as DNA, the CDR3 is TGTGCCAGCAGCCCCGGACAGGGAAGGAGGAACGAGCAGTACTTC. Translating gives CASSPGQGRRNEQYF.

This clonotype has only a few counts. The genes are TRBV20-1 and TRBJ2-2, with D possibly matching TRBD2 (5 bases). The CDR3 has 12 amino acids. The V gene lost 1 base and the J gene lost 8 bases, with 8 bases spanning the gap. Germline CDR1 reads DFQATT; CDR2 reads SNEGSKA (reference sequence). The CDR3 sequence is CSARGELGELFF. DNA of the CDR3: TGCAGTGCTAGAGGGGAGTTGGGGGAGCTGTTTTTT.

V and J are TRBV3-1 and TRBJ1-5; tentatively, D is TRBD1 (6 bases). Germline-derived CDR1 and CDR2 are LGHDT and YNNKEL (reference sequence). The CDR3 is made up of 14 amino acids. V was clipped by 5 bases and J by 3 bases, with 11 bases between them. CDR3 protein: CASSFGGANQPQHF. In DNA form, the CDR3 reads TGTGCCAGCAGCTTTGGGGGGGCCAATCAGCCCCAGCATTTT.

V is TRBV11-1 and J is TRBJ2-1, with 10 bases identical to TRBD2. With 4 bases clipped from V and 0 bases from J, the junction kept 18 bases outside the gene matches. This CDR3 region has 21 residues. Per germline, CDR1 SGHAT and CDR2 FQDESV (reference sequence). CDR3 region: CASSYVALAGRVPSSYNEQFF. The CDR3 bases are TGTGCCAGCAGCTACGTCGCACTAGCGGGACGCGTCCCAAGCTCCTACAATGAGCAGTTCTTC.

This clonotype was observed a handful of times. J is TRBJ2-2 and V is TRBV6-2 or TRBV6-3, with 12 bases that match TRBD2. The CDR3 is 14 residues long. The ends lost 6 bases at V and 6 bases at J; junction bases unmatched: 2. Germline V lookup: CDR1 MNHEY, CDR2 SVGEGT. Here the CDR3 reads CASRTSGSPGELFF. The CDR3, as DNA: TGTGCCAGCAGGACTAGCGGGAGTCCCGGGGAGCTGTTTTTT.

The chain couples TRBV20-1 to TRBJ2-5, with TRBD2 identical over 8 bases. This CDR3 contains 14 residues. Germline V CDR1 and CDR2: DFQATT, SNEGSKA (reference sequence). The V gene end was trimmed by 3 bases and the J gene end by 5 bases; junction bases not matched to a gene: 8. CDR3 sequence: CSASRAGGLETQYF. CDR3 sequence (DNA): TGCAGTGCTAGTCGCGCGGGAGGTCTGGAGACCCAGTACTTC.

V gene TRBV7-2 combines with J gene TRBJ2-7, with D possibly TRBD1 on 6 matching bases. Trimming shortened V by 3 bases and J by 6 bases, and 12 bases separated the two germline ends. There are 13 residues in the CDR3. Per germline, CDR1 SGHTA and CDR2 FQGNSA. The DNA of the CDR3 is TGTGCCAGCAGCTTCGACAGGCTTGGCGAGCAGTACTTC. Its protein is CASSFDRLGEQYF. The full variable domain, rest sourced from reference TRBV7-2 and TRBJ2-7, is GAGVSQSPSNKVTEKGKDVELRCDPISGHTALYWYRQSLGQGLEFLIYFQGNSAPDKSGLPSDRFSAERTGGSVSTLTIQRTQQEDSAVYLCASSFDRLGEQYFGPGTRLTVT.

The V and J genes are TRBV20-1 and TRBJ2-7; 7 bases map to TRBD2. This CDR3 has 16 amino acids. Germline values: CDR1 DFQATT, CDR2 SNEGSKA (reference sequence). CDR3 DNA sequence: TGCTGCGCTAGCTGGACTAGGGGAAAGATATCCTACGAGCAGTACTTC. This encodes CCASWTRGKISYEQYF.

The chain couples TRBV30 to TRBJ2-1; the match to TRBD2 covers 8 bases. The CDR3 is made up of 15 amino acids. Germline-derived CDR1 and CDR2 are GTSNPN and SVGIG (reference sequence). With V trimmed by 4 bases and J by 4 bases, 9 bases remained unmatched. This chain's CDR3 is CAWKSGGSRYNEQFF. DNA of the CDR3: TGTGCCTGGAAAAGCGGGGGAAGTAGGTACAATGAGCAGTTCTTC.

This clonotype has just a few counts. The rearrangement links TRBV11-2 to TRBJ1-6; no reliable D call. Germline CDR1 is SGHAT and CDR2 is FQNNGV. V shed 3 bases and J shed 8 bases, with 11 bases lying between them. This CDR3 spans 14 amino acids. For the CDR3, the DNA is TGTGCCAGCAGCTTGCGGTGGATAGATTCACCCCTCCACTTT. It encodes CASSLRWIDSPLHF.

This clonotype appeared many times. The CDR3 loop reads CASSSRGPDTQYF. The CDR3, as DNA: TGTGCCAGCAGCTCCCGGGGGCCGGATACGCAGTATTTT. The rearrangement uses TRBV7-9 and TRBJ2-3; D is possibly TRBD1 or TRBD2 (6 bases each). The CDR3 extends over 13 amino acids. The V end lost 4 bases, the J end lost 6 bases, and 11 bases lay between the germline ends. Looked up from germline, CDR1 is SEHNR and CDR2 is FQNEAQ (reference sequence). Full variable domain (outside the CDR3, taken from reference TRBV7-9 and TRBJ2-3): DTGVSQNPRHKITKRGQNVTFRCDPISEHNRLYWYRQTLGQGPEFLTYFQNEAQLEKSRLLSDRFSAERPKGSFSTLEIQRTEQGDSAMYLCASSSRGPDTQYFGPGTRLTVL.

This clonotype came up a few times. The V call is TRBV4-3, the J call TRBJ2-1, with D maybe TRBD2 (6 bases). With 0 bases removed from V and 3 bases from J, the gap between germline ends came to 15 bases. The germline gives CDR1 LGHNA, CDR2 YSLEER. There are 17 residues in the CDR3. CDR3 bases: TGCGCCAGCAGCCAAGAAGAATCGGGACTTGGCTACAATGAGCAGTTCTTC. Translating gives CASSQEESGLGYNEQFF.

There are a few counts of this clonotype. The chain employs TRBV5-1 and TRBJ2-2; D gene unclear. Germline CDR1 SGHRS, CDR2 YFSETQ. The CDR3 spans 14 residues. Trimming took off 0 bases at V and 6 bases at J, with 9 bases between the two ends. The CDR3 region has the DNA TGCGCCAGCAGCTTGGCGGAAGGTTCCGGGGAGCTGTTTTTT. Amino acids: CASSLAEGSGELFF.

This clonotype was detected a few times. The chain recombines TRBV28 with TRBJ2-1, with D perhaps TRBD1 or TRBD2 (5 bases each). Germline V gene data show CDR1 as MDHEN and CDR2 as SYDVKM. V was trimmed by 4 bases and J by 1 base, leaving 20 bases between them. This CDR3 is 18 amino acids long. The CDR3 region has the DNA TGTGCCAGCAGTTCACATACCCTCCGGGACCGTTCCTACAATGAGCAGTTCTTC. It encodes CASSSHTLRDRSYNEQFF.

The rearrangement uses TRBV3-1 and TRBJ2-7, with TRBD2 matching 12 bases. The germline CDR1 and CDR2 sequences are LGHDT and YNNKEL (reference sequence). V lost 1 base and J lost 6; bases outside the gene matches: 13. The CDR3 has 18 amino acids. CDR3 region: CASSQAVASGREVGEQYF. CDR3 DNA sequence: TGTGCCAGCAGCCAAGCTGTCGCTAGCGGGAGGGAGGTGGGCGAGCAGTACTTC.

A few counts support this clonotype. The chain is built from TRBV6-4 and TRBJ2-2; TRBD2 aligns across 9 bases. The germline gives CDR1 MRHNA, CDR2 SNTAGT. V trimming: 3 bases; J trimming: 4 bases; junction bases outside the gene matches: 6. This CDR3 is built from 16 residues. The CDR3: CASSEEIAGVTGELFF. The CDR3 DNA follows: TGTGCCAGCAGTGAGGAAATAGCGGGAGTCACCGGGGAGCTGTTTTTT.